This T cell receptor beta chain emerged from a study of shared clonotypes between healthy human individuals. At the level of the study: Serving as donors were a couple of women and a few men, whose ages spanned 18 to 49.

General study results and limits: Clonotype sharing across a few donors was observed for approximately 5% of naive CD4 clonotypes. As a rule, naive subsets had a larger estimated richness than memory subsets. Among non-shared clonotypes, generation probabilities were lower than among those shared by all four donors.

TCRdb keeps only in-frame clones here, not all; method: immunoSEQ multiplex PCR. The sample contains approximately 99,000 clones, 68% of which appear only once. A single count supports this clone. Its matching antigen is unknown. This CDR3 is built from 15 residues. Looked up from germline, CDR1 is SNHLY and CDR2 is FYNNEI. V trimming: 9 bases; J trimming: 1 base; junction bases outside the gene matches: 11. The chain joins TRBV2 to TRBJ1-2, with 7 bases aligning to TRBD1. The sequenced sample was memory CD8+ T cells sorted from blood. Subset noted: CD45RO+ cells pooled with CCR7-negative TemRA cells. The TCR comes from a woman aged 25 to 39 in good health. DNA of the CDR3: TGTGCCAGAGTAAAAGGGGACAGTGATAACTATGGCTACACCTTC. This sequence encodes CARVKGDSDNYGYTF.